This TCR beta chain came from a study of post-analysis software for immune sequencing data. As for the study in general: Multiple sclerosis in the patients followed relapsing-remitting, secondary progressive and progressive-relapsing courses. Study-level results: About five TRBV segments occurring more often in patients than controls included TRBV5-6, TRBV5-1 and TRBV20-1. For normalized Chao1 diversity, multiple sclerosis patients scored significantly lower than controls did. The F measure placed samples prepared in the same batch into strongly shared clusters.

Each TCR beta cDNA library carried unique molecular identifiers. The source material, about 0.9 to 11 million T cells, gave rise to 450,000 to 550,000 cDNA molecules. MiXCR was run by TCRdb on the PCR reads, yielding one entry per CDR3 protein. The sample has about 820,000 distinct CDR3 sequences, roughly half seen once. The CDR3 is 14 residues long. With respect to this clonotype: What it binds is not known.

This TCR came from a girl aged 10-17 years with multiple sclerosis. J is TRBJ2-7 and V is TRBV21-1; the table's D call, TRBD1, was not checked against the DNA. TRBV21-1 is a pseudogene segment. Sequenced material: blood. CDR3 sequence reads: CASRRDRAHYEQYF. CDR3 in DNA: TGTGCCAGCAGAAGGGACAGGGCCCACTACGAGCAGTACTTC.